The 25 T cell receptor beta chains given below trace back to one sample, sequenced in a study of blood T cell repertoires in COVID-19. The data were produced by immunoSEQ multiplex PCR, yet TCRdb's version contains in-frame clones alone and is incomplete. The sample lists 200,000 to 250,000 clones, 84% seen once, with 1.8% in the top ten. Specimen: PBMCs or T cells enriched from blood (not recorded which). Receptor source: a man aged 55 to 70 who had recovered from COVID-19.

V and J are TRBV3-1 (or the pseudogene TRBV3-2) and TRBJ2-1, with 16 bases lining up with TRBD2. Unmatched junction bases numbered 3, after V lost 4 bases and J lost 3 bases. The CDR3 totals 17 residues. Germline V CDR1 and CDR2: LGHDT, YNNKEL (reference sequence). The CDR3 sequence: CASSPGLAGGRYNEQFF. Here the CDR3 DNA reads TGTGCCAGCAGCCCGGGACTAGCGGGGGGGCGCTACAATGAGCAGTTCTTC.

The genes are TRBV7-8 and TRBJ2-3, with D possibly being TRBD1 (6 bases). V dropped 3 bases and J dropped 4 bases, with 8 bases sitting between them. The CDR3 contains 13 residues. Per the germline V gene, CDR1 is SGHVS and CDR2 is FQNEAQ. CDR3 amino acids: CASSLGHSDTQYF. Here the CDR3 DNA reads TGTGCCAGCAGCTTGGGACATTCAGATACGCAGTATTTT. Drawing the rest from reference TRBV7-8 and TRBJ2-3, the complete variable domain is GAGVSQSPRYKVAKRGQDVALRCDPISGHVSLFWYQQALGQGPEFLTYFQNEAQLDKSGLPSDRFFAERPEGSVSTLKIQRTQQEDSAVYLCASSLGHSDTQYFGPGTRLTVL.

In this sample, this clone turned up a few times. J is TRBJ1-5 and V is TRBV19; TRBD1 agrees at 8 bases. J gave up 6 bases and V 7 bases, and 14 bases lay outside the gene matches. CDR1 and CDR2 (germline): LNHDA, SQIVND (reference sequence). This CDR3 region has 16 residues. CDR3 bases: TGTGCCAGTATAAGTTCGGCGGACAGGGCGGGTCAGCCCCAGCATTTT. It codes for CASISSADRAGQPQHF.

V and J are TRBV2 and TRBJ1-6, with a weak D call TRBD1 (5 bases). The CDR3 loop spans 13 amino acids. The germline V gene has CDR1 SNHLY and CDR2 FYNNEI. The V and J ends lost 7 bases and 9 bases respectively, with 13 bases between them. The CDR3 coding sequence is TGTGCCAGCAAAACGGGGGGGGTTTCACCCCTCCACTTT. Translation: CASKTGGVSPLHF.

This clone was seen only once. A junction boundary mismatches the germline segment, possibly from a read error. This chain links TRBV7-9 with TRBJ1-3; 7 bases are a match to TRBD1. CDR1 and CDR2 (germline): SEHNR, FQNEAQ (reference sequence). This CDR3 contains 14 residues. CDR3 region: CAGRQGSSGNTIYF. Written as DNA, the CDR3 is TGTGCCGGCAGACAGGGAAGCTCTGGAAACACCATATATTTT. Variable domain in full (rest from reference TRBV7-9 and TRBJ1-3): DTGVSQNPRHKITKRGQNVTFRCDPISEHNRLYWYRQTLGQGPEFLTYFQNEAQLEKSRLLSDRFSAERPKGSFSTLEIQRTEQGDSAMYLCAGRQGSSGNTIYFGEGSWLTVV.

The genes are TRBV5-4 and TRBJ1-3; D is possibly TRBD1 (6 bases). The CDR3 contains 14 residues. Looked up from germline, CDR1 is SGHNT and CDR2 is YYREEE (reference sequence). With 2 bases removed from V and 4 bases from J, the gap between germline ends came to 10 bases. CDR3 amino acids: CASSFGTIGNTIYF. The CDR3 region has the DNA TGTGCCAGCAGCTTTGGGACAATAGGAAACACCATATATTTT. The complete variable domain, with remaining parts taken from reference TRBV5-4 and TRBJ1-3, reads ETGVTQSPTHLIKTRGQQVTLRCSSQSGHNTVSWYQQALGQGPQFIFQYYREEENGRGNFPPRFSGLQFPNYSSELNVNALELDDSALYLCASSFGTIGNTIYFGEGSWLTVV.

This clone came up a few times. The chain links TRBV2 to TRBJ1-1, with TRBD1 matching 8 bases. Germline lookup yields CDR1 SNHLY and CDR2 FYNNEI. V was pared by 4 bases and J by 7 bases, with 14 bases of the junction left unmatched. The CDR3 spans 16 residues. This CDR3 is CASSVLPGGTGLEAFF. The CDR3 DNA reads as TGTGCCAGCAGTGTTCTCCCAGGAGGGACAGGTCTTGAAGCTTTCTTT.

The CDR3: CASSAGDSNQPQHF. The CDR3 region has the DNA TGTGCCAGCAGTGCCGGGGATAGCAATCAGCCCCAGCATTTT. The gene calls are TRBV2 and TRBJ1-5; D is unclear. V was pared by 4 bases and J by 0 bases, with 7 bases between. Germline CDR1 and CDR2: SNHLY and FYNNEI. The CDR3 is 14 amino acids. The variable domain in full, completed from reference TRBV2 and TRBJ1-5, reads EPEVTQTPSHQVTQMGQEVILRCVPISNHLYFYWYRQILGQKVEFLVSFYNNEISEKSEIFDDQFSVERPDGSNFTLKIRSTKLEDSAMYFCASSAGDSNQPQHFGDGTRLSIL.

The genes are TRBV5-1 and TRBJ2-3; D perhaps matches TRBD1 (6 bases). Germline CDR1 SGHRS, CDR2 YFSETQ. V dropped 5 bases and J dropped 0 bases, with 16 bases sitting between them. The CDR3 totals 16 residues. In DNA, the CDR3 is TGCGCCAGCAGAGTTGGGCAGGGGAAAAGCACAGATACGCAGTATTTT. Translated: CASRVGQGKSTDTQYF. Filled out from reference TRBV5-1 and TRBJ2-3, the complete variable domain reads KAGVTQTPRYLIKTRGQQVTLSCSPISGHRSVSWYQQTPGQGLQFLFEYFSETQRNKGNFPGRFSGRQFSNSRSEMNVSTLELGDSALYLCASRVGQGKSTDTQYFGPGTRLTVL.

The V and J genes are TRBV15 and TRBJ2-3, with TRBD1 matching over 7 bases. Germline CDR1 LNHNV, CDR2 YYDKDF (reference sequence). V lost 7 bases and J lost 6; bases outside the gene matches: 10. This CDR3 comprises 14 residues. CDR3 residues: CATKSTGVRDTQYF. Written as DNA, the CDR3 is TGTGCCACCAAGTCCACAGGGGTGAGGGATACGCAGTATTTT.

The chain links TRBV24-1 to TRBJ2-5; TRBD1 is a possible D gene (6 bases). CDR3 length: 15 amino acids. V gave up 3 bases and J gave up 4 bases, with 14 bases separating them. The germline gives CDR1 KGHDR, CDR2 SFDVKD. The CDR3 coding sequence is TGTGCCACCAGTGATCCCGACAGGTTCGGAGAGACCCAGTACTTC. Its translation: CATSDPDRFGETQYF.

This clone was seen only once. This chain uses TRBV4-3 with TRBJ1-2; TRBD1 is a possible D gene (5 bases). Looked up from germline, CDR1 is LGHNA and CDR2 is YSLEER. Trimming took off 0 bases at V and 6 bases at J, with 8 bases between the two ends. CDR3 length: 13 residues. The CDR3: CASSQDLGDGYTF. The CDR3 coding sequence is TGCGCCAGCAGCCAAGATTTAGGGGATGGCTACACCTTC.

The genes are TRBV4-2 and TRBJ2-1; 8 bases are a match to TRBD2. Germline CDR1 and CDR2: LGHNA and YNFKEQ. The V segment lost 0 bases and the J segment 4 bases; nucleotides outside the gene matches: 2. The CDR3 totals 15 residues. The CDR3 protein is CASSQDRGGYNEQFF. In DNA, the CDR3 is TGTGCCAGCAGCCAAGACCGGGGGGGTTACAATGAGCAGTTCTTC.

For the CDR3, the DNA is TGTGCCAGCAGTGGGGGGGGCGCGGGAGAAAACATTCAGTACTTC. It specifies CASSGGGAGENIQYF. The genes are TRBV27 and TRBJ2-4, with D maybe TRBD2 (7 bases). Germline-derived CDR1 and CDR2 are MNHEY and SMNVEV (reference sequence). This CDR3 has 15 residues. V lost 5 bases and J 5 bases, leaving 16 bases between the germline ends.

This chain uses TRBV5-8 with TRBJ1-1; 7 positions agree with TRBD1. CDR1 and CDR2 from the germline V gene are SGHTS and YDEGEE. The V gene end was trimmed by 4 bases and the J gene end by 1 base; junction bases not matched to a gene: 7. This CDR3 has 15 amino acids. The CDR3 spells CASSPGQTSNTEAFF. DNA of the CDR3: TGTGCCAGCAGCCCGGGACAGACCTCGAACACTGAAGCTTTCTTT.

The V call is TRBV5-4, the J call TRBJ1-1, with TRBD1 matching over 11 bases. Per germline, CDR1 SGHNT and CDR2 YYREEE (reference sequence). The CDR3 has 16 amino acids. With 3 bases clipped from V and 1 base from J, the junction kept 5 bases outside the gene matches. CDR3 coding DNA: TGTGCCAGCAGCTCGGGTGGGACAGGGGGGAACACTGAAGCTTTCTTT. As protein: CASSSGGTGGNTEAFF.

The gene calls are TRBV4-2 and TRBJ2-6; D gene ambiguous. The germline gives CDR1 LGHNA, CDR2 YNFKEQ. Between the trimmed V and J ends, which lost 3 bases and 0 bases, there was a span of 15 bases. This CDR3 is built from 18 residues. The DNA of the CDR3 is TGTGCCAGCAGCCATGTGGCAGGATCTACCTCTGGGGCCAACGTCCTGACTTTC. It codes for CASSHVAGSTSGANVLTF.

The CDR3 DNA reads as TGTGCCAGTAGTATCAGGGCAGGGAACTATGGCTACACCTTC. It translates to CASSIRAGNYGYTF. This sequence joins TRBV19 and TRBJ1-2; possible D gene TRBD1, 5 bases. V was cut by 3 bases and J by 2 bases, with 10 bases left in between. The CDR3 consists of 14 residues. Germline V CDR1 and CDR2: LNHDA, SQIVND (reference sequence).

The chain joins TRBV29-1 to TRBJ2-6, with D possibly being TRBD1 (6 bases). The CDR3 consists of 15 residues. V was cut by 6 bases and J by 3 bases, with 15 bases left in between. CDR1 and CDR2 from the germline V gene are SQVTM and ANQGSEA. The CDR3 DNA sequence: TGCAGCGTGGCCCTCCAGGGGAGTGGGGCCAACGTCCTGACTTTC. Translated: CSVALQGSGANVLTF.

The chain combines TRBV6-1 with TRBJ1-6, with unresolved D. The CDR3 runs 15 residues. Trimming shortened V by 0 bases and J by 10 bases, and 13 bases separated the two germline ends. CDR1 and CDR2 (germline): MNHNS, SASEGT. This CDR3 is CASSEALRGQSPLHF. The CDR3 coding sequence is TGTGCCAGCAGTGAAGCTTTACGGGGTCAGTCACCCCTCCACTTT.

In DNA form, the CDR3 reads TGCAGTGCTAGTAACAGGCCCACTGAAGCTTTCTTT. This encodes CSASNRPTEAFF. This chain links TRBV20-1 with TRBJ1-1; possible D gene TRBD1, 5 bases. The germline V gene encodes CDR1 DFQATT and CDR2 SNEGSKA (reference sequence). Trimming cost V 3 bases and J 4 bases, with 9 bases left between them. This CDR3 has 12 amino acids.

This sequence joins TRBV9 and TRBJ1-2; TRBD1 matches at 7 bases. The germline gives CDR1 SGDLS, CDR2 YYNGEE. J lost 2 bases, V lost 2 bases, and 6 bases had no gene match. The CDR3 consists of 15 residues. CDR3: CASSVQGELNYGYTF. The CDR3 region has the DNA TGTGCCAGCAGCGTCCAGGGGGAGTTGAACTATGGCTACACCTTC.

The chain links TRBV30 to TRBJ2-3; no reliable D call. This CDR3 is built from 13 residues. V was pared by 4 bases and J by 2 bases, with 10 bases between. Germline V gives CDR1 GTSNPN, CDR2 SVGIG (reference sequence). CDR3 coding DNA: TGTGCCTGGAATAATTCTCCCACAGATACGCAGTATTTT. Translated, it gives CAWNNSPTDTQYF. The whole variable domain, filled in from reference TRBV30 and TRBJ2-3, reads SQTIHQWPATLVQPVGSPLSLECTVEGTSNPNLYWYRQAAGRGLQLLFYSVGIGQISSEVPQNLSASRPQDRQFILSSKKLLLSDSGFYLCAWNNSPTDTQYFGPGTRLTVL.

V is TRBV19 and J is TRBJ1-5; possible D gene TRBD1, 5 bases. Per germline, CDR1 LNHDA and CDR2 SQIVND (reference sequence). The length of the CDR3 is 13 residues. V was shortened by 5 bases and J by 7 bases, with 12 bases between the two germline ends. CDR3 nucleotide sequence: TGTGCCAGTAGTTCTCAGGGAGGACAGCCCCAGCATTTT. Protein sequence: CASSSQGGQPQHF.

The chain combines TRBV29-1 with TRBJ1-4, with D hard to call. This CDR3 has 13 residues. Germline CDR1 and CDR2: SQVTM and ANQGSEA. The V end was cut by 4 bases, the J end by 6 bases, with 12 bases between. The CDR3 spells CSVGGSTDEKLFF. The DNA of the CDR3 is TGCAGCGTTGGAGGGTCGACCGATGAAAAACTGTTTTTT.